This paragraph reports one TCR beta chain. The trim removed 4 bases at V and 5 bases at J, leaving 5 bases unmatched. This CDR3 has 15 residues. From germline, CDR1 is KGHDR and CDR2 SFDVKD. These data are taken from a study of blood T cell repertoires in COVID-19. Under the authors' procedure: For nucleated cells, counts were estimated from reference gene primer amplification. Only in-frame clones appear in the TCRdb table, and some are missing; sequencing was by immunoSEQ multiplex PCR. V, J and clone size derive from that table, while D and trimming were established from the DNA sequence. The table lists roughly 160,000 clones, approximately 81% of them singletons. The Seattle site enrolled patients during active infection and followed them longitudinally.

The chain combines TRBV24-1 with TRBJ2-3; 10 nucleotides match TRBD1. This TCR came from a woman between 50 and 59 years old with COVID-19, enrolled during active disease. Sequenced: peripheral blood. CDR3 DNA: TGTGCCACCAGTGAGGGACAGGGGTCTGGAGATACGCAGTATTTT. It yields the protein CATSEGQGSGDTQYF.